This TCR beta chain stems from a study of blood T cell repertoires in COVID-19. The V end lost 3 bases, the J end lost 5 bases, and 13 bases lay between the germline ends. The CDR3 length is 14 residues. The germline CDR1 and CDR2 sequences are MGHRA and YSYEKL. Assay used: immunoSEQ multiplex PCR; TCRdb lists only in-frame clones, some missing. The data contain some 460,000 clones, 87% of them singletons. This clone was detected only once. The chain combines TRBV4-1 with TRBJ1-2; D remains ambiguous. Sequencing was done on a sample of PBMCs or T cells enriched from blood (not recorded which). This receptor was identified in a young woman who had recovered from COVID-19. The chain's CDR3 is CASSQSRLNYGYTF. The CDR3 DNA follows: TGCGCCAGCAGCCAGTCACGACTGAATTATGGCTACACCTTC.